Shown below are 24 T cell receptor beta chains from a single sample sequenced in a study of T cell responses to AZD1222 COVID-19 vaccine. The data were produced by immunoSEQ multiplex PCR, yet TCRdb's version contains in-frame clones alone and is incomplete. Of roughly 170,000 clones in the sample, around nine tenths were seen once. The specimen was peripheral blood, collected on day 0 of AZD1222 vaccination. Receptor source: an adult in good health.

V gene TRBV19 combines with J gene TRBJ1-6, with 7 positions matching TRBD1. The ends lost 4 bases at V and 0 bases at J; junction bases unmatched: 0. Germline V gene data show CDR1 as LNHDA and CDR2 as SQIVND (reference sequence). The CDR3 has 15 residues. In DNA form, the CDR3 reads TGTGCCAGTAGTAGACAGGGCTCCTATAATTCACCCCTCCACTTT. It encodes CASSRQGSYNSPLHF.

The rearrangement uses TRBV7-3 and TRBJ2-3; D call uncertain. The CDR3 length is 14 residues. The ends were cut back, 1 base at V and 0 bases at J, with 5 bases in the middle. Germline V gene sequence: CDR1 SGHTA, CDR2 FQGTGA. CDR3 DNA sequence: TGTGCCAGCAGCTTAAGATCTAGCACAGATACGCAGTATTTT. It codes for CASSLRSSTDTQYF.

V is TRBV9 and J is TRBJ2-2, with D perhaps matching TRBD1 (6 bases). V lost 8 bases and J 0 bases, leaving 14 bases between the germline ends. The germline CDR1 and CDR2 sequences are SGDLS and YYNGEE. The CDR3 has 15 residues. CDR3 coding DNA: TGTGCCAGGTCCCCGGACAGAACGAACACCGGGGAGCTGTTTTTT. This sequence encodes CARSPDRTNTGELFF. The whole variable domain, remainder taken from reference TRBV9 and TRBJ2-2, is DSGVTQTPKHLITATGQRVTLRCSPRSGDLSVYWYQQSLDQGLQFLIQYYNGEERAKGNILERFSAQQFPDLHSELNLSSLELGDSALYFCARSPDRTNTGELFFGEGSRLTVL.

This chain connects TRBV27 to TRBJ1-5; maybe TRBD1 (5 bases). Germline V gene data show CDR1 as MNHEY and CDR2 as SMNVEV (reference sequence). CDR3 length equals 15 residues. V lost 4 bases to trimming and J lost 4 bases, with 14 bases between them. In DNA, the CDR3 is TGTGCCAGCAGTTCGGGTGTTGGGGGGAATCAGCCCCAGCATTTT. Translated, it gives CASSSGVGGNQPQHF.

This clone was recorded once. V is TRBV11-2 and J is TRBJ2-1; TRBD2 matches 8 bases. CDR3 size: 15 residues. Germline V gene data show CDR1 as SGHAT and CDR2 as FQNNGV. V dropped 0 bases and J dropped 5; count of bases not matched to a gene: 3. CDR3 bases: TGTGCCAGCAGCTTAGAGGGACTAGGGGACAATGAGCAGTTCTTC. Its translation is CASSLEGLGDNEQFF.

V and J are TRBV18 and TRBJ2-7; D unclear. CDR1 KGHSH and CDR2 LQKENI come from the germline V gene. V was clipped by 0 bases and J by 7 bases, with 1 base between them. The CDR3 spans 10 residues. The CDR3 reads CASSPPEQYF. The CDR3 coding sequence is TGTGCCAGCTCACCACCAGAGCAGTACTTC.

V usage is TRBV19 and J usage is TRBJ2-4; a possible D gene is TRBD2 (6 bases). The V gene's germline CDR1 is LNHDA and CDR2 SQIVND (reference sequence). V dropped 3 bases and J dropped 8 bases, with 14 bases sitting between them. The CDR3 extends over 14 amino acids. DNA of the CDR3: TGTGCCAGTAGTATGAGGCCTGGAGGGGACATTCAGTACTTC. Its translation: CASSMRPGGDIQYF.

On this clone itself: This sample includes further DNA sequences coding for the same CDR3. The chain combines TRBV7-2 with TRBJ2-7; D is unclear. Trimming removed 3 bases from V and 0 bases from J, with 3 bases in between. Germline V CDR1 and CDR2: SGHTA, FQGNSA. The CDR3 runs to 12 residues. In DNA, the CDR3 is TGTGCCAGCAGCTTGGGCTCCTACGAGCAGTACTTC. Protein product: CASSLGSYEQYF.

The J gene is TRBJ1-2, the V gene TRBV9; possibly TRBD1 for D (5 bases). This CDR3 has 9 amino acids. Germline CDR1 is SGDLS and CDR2 is YYNGEE. V was trimmed by 7 bases and J by 7 bases, leaving 5 bases between them. CDR3 bases: TGTGCCAGCGGGGCTGGCTACACCTTC. It is translated as CASGAGYTF.

This clone was counted a single time. The J gene is TRBJ2-3, the V gene TRBV7-2; D perhaps matches TRBD2 (6 bases). The V gene's germline CDR1 is SGHTA and CDR2 FQGNSA. Trimming stripped 5 bases from V and 1 base from J, with 10 bases between. The CDR3 has 14 residues. The CDR3 sequence: CASSPGVRTDTQYF. The CDR3 DNA reads as TGTGCCAGCAGCCCGGGGGTCCGCACAGATACGCAGTATTTT.

This clone was recorded once. The V call is TRBV7-9, the J call TRBJ2-7; the D gene is possibly TRBD2 (5 bases). V was clipped by 5 bases and J by 7 bases, with 12 bases between them. The germline V gene encodes CDR1 SEHNR and CDR2 FQNEAQ (reference sequence). The CDR3 sequence is 12 residues long. The CDR3 nucleotides are TGTGCCAGCAGCCGGGGTGGTGGGGAGCAGTACTTC. Protein: CASSRGGGEQYF.

The chain couples TRBV7-2 to TRBJ2-1; D is ambiguous. Germline V gives CDR1 SGHTA, CDR2 FQGNSA. V was trimmed by 3 bases and J by 6 bases, leaving 12 bases between them. This CDR3 has 14 residues. The CDR3 region has the DNA TGTGCCAGCAGCTTTAACGCTGGGATCAATGAGCAGTTCTTC. This gives the protein CASSFNAGINEQFF.

This clone has a single count. V is TRBV10-3 and J is TRBJ2-5; 7 bases fit TRBD2. Trimming took 10 bases from V and 5 from J; bases not matched to a gene: 10. The CDR3 covers 13 residues. Germline CDR1 ENHRY, CDR2 SYGVKD. CDR3 DNA: TGTGCCAGCAATAGGGACGGGAGGGAGACCCAGTACTTC. Protein product: CASNRDGRETQYF.

By proportion, this clone is medium-sized (0.01 to 0.1%). The J gene is TRBJ2-7, the V gene TRBV14; the D gene is possibly TRBD1 (5 bases). The CDR3 spans 12 residues. Deletions cut 8 bases from V and 0 bases from J, with 8 bases between. Looked up from germline, CDR1 is SGHDN and CDR2 is FVKESK. The chain's CDR3 is CASGATSYEQYF. CDR3 DNA: TGTGCCAGCGGGGCGACCTCCTACGAGCAGTACTTC.

V is TRBV13 and J is TRBJ2-7; TRBD2 agrees at 7 bases. Germline V gives CDR1 PRHDT, CDR2 FYEKMQ (reference sequence). CDR3 length: 14 residues. The V segment lost 5 bases and the J segment 2 bases; nucleotides outside the gene matches: 6. The DNA for the CDR3 is TGTGCCAGCAGCCCCCCAGCGGGAACCTACGAGCAGTACTTC. Amino acid sequence: CASSPPAGTYEQYF.

The rearrangement joins TRBV5-4 to TRBJ1-1; maybe TRBD1 (5 bases). The CDR3 is 14 amino acids. CDR1 and CDR2 from the germline V gene are SGHNT and YYREEE (reference sequence). V lost 4 bases, J lost 2 bases, and 12 bases lay in between. The DNA for the CDR3 is TGTGCCAGCAGCCAGGTCGGGGGAAACACTGAAGCTTTCTTT. As protein: CASSQVGGNTEAFF. Combining the CDR3 with reference TRBV5-4 and TRBJ1-1 gives the whole variable domain ETGVTQSPTHLIKTRGQQVTLRCSSQSGHNTVSWYQQALGQGPQFIFQYYREEENGRGNFPPRFSGLQFPNYSSELNVNALELDDSALYLCASSQVGGNTEAFFGQGTRLTVV.

CDR3 protein: CASGQGGTEAFF. In DNA, the CDR3 is TGTGCCTCCGGACAGGGTGGCACTGAAGCTTTCTTT. V gene TRBV19 combines with J gene TRBJ1-1; 8 bases agree with TRBD1. Per germline, CDR1 LNHDA and CDR2 SQIVND (reference sequence). V shed 11 bases and J 4 bases; nucleotides not matched to a gene: 6. The CDR3 is 12 residues long. Drawing the rest from reference TRBV19 and TRBJ1-1, the complete variable domain is DGGITQSPKYLFRKEGQNVTLSCEQNLNHDAMYWYRQDPGQGLRLIYYSQIVNDFQKGDIAEGYSVSREKKESFPLTVTSAQKNPTAFYLCASGQGGTEAFFGQGTRLTVV.

This chain connects TRBV2 to TRBJ2-7, with D maybe TRBD1 (6 bases). CDR1 is SNHLY and CDR2 is FYNNEI in the germline V gene. V gave up 11 bases and J gave up 2 bases, with 13 bases separating them. This CDR3 is 12 amino acids long. CDR3 coding DNA: TGTGCCCTCGCACAGGGTCCCTACGAGCAGTACTTC. It translates to CALAQGPYEQYF.

J is TRBJ1-3 and V is TRBV19; tentatively, D is TRBD1 (5 bases). The germline V gene has CDR1 LNHDA and CDR2 SQIVND (reference sequence). This CDR3 has 15 residues. V was trimmed by 6 bases and J by 0 bases, leaving 12 bases between them. CDR3 bases: TGTGCCAGTAGCCACAGGTCCCGCTCTGGAAACACCATATATTTT. This translates into CASSHRSRSGNTIYF.

This chain joins TRBV7-8 and TRBJ1-5, with 11 bases that match TRBD1. The CDR3 is made up of 18 amino acids. Losses at the gene ends were 1 base for V and 0 bases for J; bases not matched to a gene: 5. Germline V gene sequence: CDR1 SGHVS, CDR2 FQNEAQ. CDR3 coding DNA: TGTGCCAGCAGCTTAGGGACAGGGGGCGGCTATAGCAATCAGCCCCAGCATTTT. It is translated as CASSLGTGGGYSNQPQHF.

J is TRBJ2-7 and V is TRBV12-5, with TRBD1 matching 8 bases. This CDR3 is built from 13 residues. Per germline, CDR1 LGHNT and CDR2 FRNRAP. J gave up 2 bases and V 6 bases, and 3 bases lay outside the gene matches. This CDR3 reads CASGGQGTYEQYF. CDR3 nucleotide sequence: TGTGCTAGTGGCGGACAGGGAACCTACGAGCAGTACTTC.

The V gene is TRBV6-2 or TRBV6-3, the J gene TRBJ2-4; 8 positions agree with TRBD1. V was pared by 2 bases and J by 0 bases, with 6 bases of the junction left unmatched. This CDR3 region has 17 residues. CDR1 MNHEY and CDR2 SVGEGT come from the germline V gene. This chain's CDR3 is CASSYRRTGLAKNIQYF. The CDR3 region has the DNA TGTGCCAGCAGTTACAGGCGGACAGGGTTAGCCAAAAACATTCAGTACTTC.

This rearrangement joins TRBV11-2 to TRBJ2-7; D call uncertain. CDR1 is SGHAT and CDR2 is FQNNGV in the germline V gene. This CDR3 contains 13 residues. Trimming took off 4 bases at V and 2 bases at J, with 9 bases between the two ends. The CDR3, as DNA: TGTGCCAGCAGCTCCCTGGGTGCCTACGAGCAGTACTTC. This sequence encodes CASSSLGAYEQYF.

The CDR3 loop reads CTSSQKLAGKNIQYF. Written as DNA, the CDR3 is TGCACCAGCAGCCAGAAGCTAGCGGGGAAAAACATTCAGTACTTC. The chain carries TRBV1 and TRBJ2-4; the table's D call, TRBD2, was not checked against the DNA. TRBV1 is a pseudogene segment. The CDR3 totals 15 residues.